The next 28 T cell receptor beta chains were all read from a single sample in a study of blood T cell repertoires in COVID-19. The protocol was immunoSEQ multiplex PCR, while the TCRdb copy is restricted to in-frame clones and leaves out a portion. The sample gives about 250,000 clones, roughly nine tenths of which show up once; 3% is in the top ten. Sample: peripheral blood. The receptors were sampled from a man aged 18 to 35 with active or convalescent COVID-19.

The chain couples TRBV6-6 to TRBJ2-1, with D possibly TRBD2 on 5 matching bases. This CDR3 is 14 amino acids long. V lost 0 bases and J 9 bases, leaving 12 bases between the germline ends. The germline V gene has CDR1 MNHNY and CDR2 SVGAGI (reference sequence). The CDR3 coding sequence is TGTGCCAGCAGTTACTCGACGGCTAGCAGTGAGCAGTTCTTC. This gives the protein CASSYSTASSEQFF.

The J gene is TRBJ1-3, the V gene TRBV25-1; no definite D call. Germline CDR1 is MGHDK and CDR2 is SYGVNS. The CDR3 loop spans 15 amino acids. V was trimmed by 6 bases and J by 3 bases, leaving 15 bases between them. CDR3 sequence (DNA): TGTGCCAGCAGGGGAGGTGAGGGAGGTGGAAACACCATATATTTT. It yields the protein CASRGGEGGGNTIYF.

This clone is deemed medium-sized. The genes are TRBV27 and TRBJ2-3, with 11 nucleotides matching TRBD2. Germline V gene data show CDR1 as MNHEY and CDR2 as SMNVEV (reference sequence). V was clipped by 6 bases and J by 2 bases; unmatched bases: 7. This CDR3 contains 16 residues. CDR3 in DNA: TGTGCCAGCAGCCTCAAGACTAGCGGGACCACAGATACGCAGTATTTT. This gives the protein CASSLKTSGTTDTQYF.

The V call is TRBV25-1, the J call TRBJ1-6; perhaps TRBD1 as D (6 bases). Germline lookup yields CDR1 MGHDK and CDR2 SYGVNS. The CDR3 consists of 17 residues. With 7 bases removed from V and 11 bases from J, the gap between germline ends came to 27 bases. In DNA form, the CDR3 reads TGTGCCAGCATATGGGTCCCCATAGGGACACACGAGGCACCCCTCCACTTT. Translating it yields CASIWVPIGTHEAPLHF.

The V and J genes are TRBV19 and TRBJ2-5; 7 bases agree with TRBD1. The CDR3 contains 13 residues. The V and J ends lost 7 bases and 5 bases, in that order; junction bases with no gene match: 7. Germline V gene sequence: CDR1 LNHDA, CDR2 SQIVND (reference sequence). Here the CDR3 reads CASILPTGETQYF. The DNA for the CDR3 is TGTGCCAGTATTTTACCGACAGGGGAGACCCAGTACTTC. The full variable domain, rest sourced from reference TRBV19 and TRBJ2-5, is DGGITQSPKYLFRKEGQNVTLSCEQNLNHDAMYWYRQDPGQGLRLIYYSQIVNDFQKGDIAEGYSVSREKKESFPLTVTSAQKNPTAFYLCASILPTGETQYFGPGTRLLVL.

The J gene is TRBJ2-7, the V gene TRBV7-8, with TRBD1 matching over 9 bases. V trimming: 3 bases; J trimming: 6 bases; junction bases outside the gene matches: 9. The germline gives CDR1 SGHVS, CDR2 FQNEAQ. The CDR3 is 15 residues long. The CDR3 DNA is TGTGCCAGCAGCTTTGACAGGGGGGGACTCGGCGAGCAGTACTTC. Protein: CASSFDRGGLGEQYF.

This clone occurred once. The chain recombines TRBV11-2 with TRBJ2-2, with a weak D call TRBD1 (6 bases). This CDR3 comprises 15 residues. The germline V and J ends were trimmed by 8 bases and 5 bases, with 18 bases remaining between them. Germline CDR1 SGHAT, CDR2 FQNNGV. The CDR3 loop is CASHPGQRETGELFF. DNA for the CDR3: TGTGCCAGCCACCCGGGACAACGGGAAACCGGGGAGCTGTTTTTT.

The V and J genes are TRBV3-1 (or the pseudogene TRBV3-2) and TRBJ1-5; D possibly corresponds to TRBD1 (6 bases). From germline, CDR1 is LGHDT and CDR2 YNNKEL (reference sequence). The CDR3 length is 15 residues. Trimming removed 2 bases from V and 4 bases from J, with 12 bases in between. CDR3 residues: CASSQLGGENQPQHF. The CDR3 DNA is TGTGCCAGCAGCCAATTAGGGGGGGAGAATCAGCCCCAGCATTTT.

This chain joins TRBV5-1 and TRBJ2-7; the match to TRBD1 covers 7 bases. J lost 3 bases, V lost 2 bases, and 5 bases had no gene match. Germline values: CDR1 SGHRS, CDR2 YFSETQ. This CDR3 has 14 amino acids. CDR3 bases: TGCGCCAGCAGCTTAGGGGGCGCGAACTACGAGCAGTACTTC. It is translated as CASSLGGANYEQYF.

About this clone itself: At the DNA level, this CDR3 is encoded by other sequences in the same sample as well. The rearrangement uses TRBV5-1 and TRBJ2-7; 10 nucleotides agree with TRBD1. Germline trimming cut 4 bases from V and 2 bases from J; bases unmatched to any gene: 9. Looked up from germline, CDR1 is SGHRS and CDR2 is YFSETQ. This CDR3 spans 16 amino acids. The CDR3 bases are TGCGCCAGCAGCGAACGTACTGGACAGGGGGCCTACGAGCAGTACTTC. Amino acids: CASSERTGQGAYEQYF.

This rearrangement joins TRBV7-2 to TRBJ1-2, with D possibly being TRBD1 (5 bases). CDR3 length: 16 residues. The germline V gene has CDR1 SGHTA and CDR2 FQGNSA. Trimming left V 6 bases short and J 5 bases short, with 22 bases between. The CDR3 region is CASRTPLRVGLYGYTF. The DNA of the CDR3 is TGTGCCAGCAGAACCCCCCTCAGGGTTGGGTTGTATGGCTACACCTTC.

The chain recombines TRBV28 with TRBJ1-1; D is ambiguous. Germline lookup yields CDR1 MDHEN and CDR2 SYDVKM. This CDR3 contains 13 residues. Trimming removed 8 bases at V and 0 bases at J, with 10 bases between. CDR3 sequence: CASFDGVNTEAFF. For the CDR3, the DNA is TGTGCCAGCTTCGACGGAGTGAACACTGAAGCTTTCTTT.

This chain joins TRBV5-5 and TRBJ2-3; D possibly corresponds to TRBD1 (5 bases). The CDR3 is 13 residues long. Germline V gene data show CDR1 as SGHKS and CDR2 as YYEKEE (reference sequence). V was cut by 1 base and J by 6 bases, with 9 bases left in between. In DNA, the CDR3 is TGTGCCAGCAGCTTGATTGGGGCGGATACGCAGTATTTT. Translating gives CASSLIGADTQYF.

This chain connects TRBV9 to TRBJ2-1, with D uncertain. There are 11 residues in the CDR3. Trimming took 1 base from V and 8 from J, leaving 4 bases between them. The germline CDR1 and CDR2 sequences are SGDLS and YYNGEE. The CDR3 loop reads CASSVFDEQFF. The CDR3 region has the DNA TGTGCCAGCAGCGTATTCGATGAGCAGTTCTTC.

The chain is built from TRBV10-1 and TRBJ2-7, with a possible D match to TRBD2 (5 bases). The CDR3 has 16 residues. The ends were cut back, 4 bases at V and 2 bases at J, with 18 bases in the middle. The germline CDR1 and CDR2 sequences are WNHNN and SYGVQD (reference sequence). The CDR3 DNA follows: TGCGCCAGCAGTGTCGAGCGGCGAGAAATCCCCTACGAGCAGTACTTC. Translating gives CASSVERREIPYEQYF.

This clone was observed once. The V and J genes are TRBV2 and TRBJ2-1; 7 nucleotides agree with TRBD2. The CDR3 covers 16 residues. Per germline, CDR1 SNHLY and CDR2 FYNNEI. Unmatched junction bases numbered 10, after V lost 4 bases and J lost 4 bases. CDR3 amino acids: CASSGGEGISYNEQFF. CDR3 coding DNA: TGTGCCAGCAGTGGGGGGGAGGGCATTTCGTACAATGAGCAGTTCTTC.

J is TRBJ1-4 and V is TRBV14; D perhaps matches TRBD1 (6 bases). The CDR3 sequence is 14 residues long. The germline gives CDR1 SGHDN, CDR2 FVKESK. Trimming took 4 bases from V and 8 from J, leaving 14 bases between them. CDR3 coding DNA: TGTGCCAGCAGCCCCCGGGGGGCTGGCGAAAAACTGTTTTTT. It yields the protein CASSPRGAGEKLFF.

The chain is built from TRBV7-9 and TRBJ1-1; maybe TRBD1 (5 bases). The CDR3 is 14 amino acids. V dropped 2 bases and J dropped 0 bases, with 7 bases sitting between them. Germline CDR1 SEHNR, CDR2 FQNEAQ (reference sequence). The CDR3 bases are TGTGCCAGCAGCTTACGACAGTTGAACACTGAAGCTTTCTTT. Its protein is CASSLRQLNTEAFF.

V is TRBV7-2 and J is TRBJ1-2, with 7 positions matching TRBD1. CDR3 length equals 15 residues. V lost 2 bases and J lost 4; bases outside the gene matches: 7. Germline V CDR1 and CDR2: SGHTA, FQGNSA. CDR3 DNA sequence: TGTGCCAGCAGCTTAAGAGAGGCAGGGGGCTATGGCTACACCTTC. Protein: CASSLREAGGYGYTF.

This chain joins TRBV18 and TRBJ2-3; maybe TRBD1 (5 bases). The CDR3 is made up of 14 amino acids. Trimming took off 3 bases at V and 2 bases at J, with 9 bases between the two ends. The germline gives CDR1 KGHSH, CDR2 LQKENI. The CDR3 DNA reads as TGTGCCAGCTCACCGCGACAGTTCACAGATACGCAGTATTTT. Amino acids: CASSPRQFTDTQYF.

This clone was counted between two and nine times. This chain connects TRBV28 to TRBJ1-6; possible D gene TRBD1, 5 bases. Germline values: CDR1 MDHEN, CDR2 SYDVKM. Trimming left V 1 base short and J 5 bases short, with 18 bases between. The CDR3 runs to 18 residues. CDR3 sequence (DNA): TGTGCCAGCAGTTTATTGGGCCAGGGATTCTCAAATAATTCACCCCTCCACTTT. Translated: CASSLLGQGFSNNSPLHF.

This CDR3 reads CSVAQGASTDTQYF. The CDR3 coding sequence is TGCAGCGTTGCTCAGGGGGCGAGCACAGATACGCAGTATTTT. The chain joins TRBV29-1 to TRBJ2-3; 8 nucleotides align to TRBD1. Germline assignment: CDR1 SQVTM and CDR2 ANQGSEA. The CDR3 has 14 residues. J was trimmed by 0 bases and V by 4 bases; bases with no gene match: 3.

The chain links TRBV5-4 to TRBJ1-4; possible D gene TRBD1, 5 bases. V was cut by 4 bases and J by 0 bases, with 7 bases left in between. CDR1 is SGHNT and CDR2 is YYREEE in the germline V gene (reference sequence). This CDR3 spans 14 amino acids. The CDR3 loop reads CASSQGATNEKLFF. The CDR3 DNA follows: TGTGCCAGCAGCCAGGGTGCAACTAATGAAAAACTGTTTTTT.

The rearrangement uses TRBV3-1 (or the pseudogene TRBV3-2) and TRBJ1-2; 7 bases agree with TRBD1. Germline trimming cut 1 base from V and 1 base from J; bases unmatched to any gene: 3. Germline CDR1 LGHDT, CDR2 YNNKEL (reference sequence). This CDR3 spans 15 amino acids. CDR3 coding DNA: TGTGCCAGCAGCCAAGCCAGGGGGAATAACTATGGCTACACCTTC. The encoded protein is CASSQARGNNYGYTF.

Notes on this clone: The same CDR3 also results from other DNA sequences found in this sample. The chain couples TRBV21-1 to TRBJ1-1. TRBV21-1 is flagged as a pseudogene. The CDR3 totals 16 residues. CDR3 nucleotide sequence: TGTGCCAGCAGCTCCTGGAGGAGGGCGGGGGGGACTGAAGCTTTCTTT. It specifies CASSSWRRAGGTEAFF.

The sample holds a few counts of this clone. The V call is TRBV6-5, the J call TRBJ1-5; the D is unclear. Germline assignment: CDR1 MNHEY and CDR2 SVGAGI. This CDR3 is built from 14 residues. With 0 bases removed from V and 6 bases from J, the gap between germline ends came to 9 bases. CDR3 bases: TGTGCCAGCAGTTACTCCGGGTTTGGTCAGCCCCAGCATTTT. It specifies CASSYSGFGQPQHF.

The chain joins TRBV4-3 to TRBJ1-5, with D possibly TRBD1 on 6 matching bases. Between the trimmed V and J ends, which lost 3 bases and 3 bases, there was a span of 9 bases. This CDR3 is built from 14 residues. Germline assignment: CDR1 LGHNA and CDR2 YSLEER. The CDR3 is CASSQDSYNQPQHF. The CDR3, as DNA: TGCGCCAGCAGCCAGGACAGTTACAATCAGCCCCAGCATTTT.

As concerns this clone: At one end the junction does not follow the germline gene, possibly because of a read error. The rearrangement uses TRBV4-2 and TRBJ2-3; D not resolved. Germline V lookup: CDR1 LGHNA, CDR2 YNFKEQ. This CDR3 spans 12 amino acids. The CDR3 DNA is TGTGCCAGCAGTCAAGGGTCTAATACGCAGTATTTT. Translated: CASSQGSNTQYF.